These 21 T cell receptor beta chains originate from one sample sequenced in a study of radiation and T cells in renal cell carcinoma. Profiled with immunoSEQ multiplex PCR; TCRdb holds only in-frame clones, not every one. This sample carries about 19,000 clones, 60% to 75% of them seen once, and the ten largest clones take roughly an eighth. As for treatment: 15 Gy SBRT to primary tumor, nephrectomy 4 weeks later. Specimen: tumor tissue, collected from a patient whose treatment included radiotherapy and nephrectomy. The receptors originated from a woman in her 70s with renal cell carcinoma.

The chain is built from TRBV6-5 and TRBJ1-6; D unresolved. V gave up 2 bases and J gave up 7 bases, with 3 bases separating them. This CDR3 has 12 amino acids. In germline, CDR1 is MNHEY, CDR2 SVGAGI. DNA of the CDR3: TGTGCCAGCAGTTACCCCAATTCACCCCTCCACTTT. Its translation: CASSYPNSPLHF.

This chain connects TRBV9 to TRBJ1-6; TRBD1 might be the D (5 bases). Trimming took off 0 bases at V and 0 bases at J, with 10 bases between the two ends. The CDR3 has 17 amino acids. Per germline, CDR1 SGDLS and CDR2 YYNGEE. CDR3 bases: TGTGCCAGCAGCGTAGAGGCAGACAGCTCCTATAATTCACCCCTCCACTTT. Translated: CASSVEADSSYNSPLHF.

V gene TRBV5-4 combines with J gene TRBJ1-1; D not certain. Deletions cut 2 bases from V and 6 bases from J, with 14 bases between. There are 14 residues in the CDR3. Germline V gene sequence: CDR1 SGHNT, CDR2 YYREEE (reference sequence). The CDR3 reads CASSFIGGGSEAFF. The CDR3 DNA sequence: TGTGCCAGCAGCTTTATTGGAGGCGGGTCTGAAGCTTTCTTT.

With regard to this clone: Relative to the germline gene, one junction end is altered; a read error may explain this. The chain has TRBV11-2 and TRBJ1-1; D is unresolved. Looked up from germline, CDR1 is SGHAT and CDR2 is FQNNGV. This CDR3 has 13 residues. The CDR3 loop is CASSPQRNTEAFF. For the CDR3, the DNA is TGCGCCAGCAGCCCCCAGAGGAACACTGAAGCTTTCTTT.

The sample holds a few counts of this clone. Other DNA sequences of this sample code for an identical CDR3. This rearrangement joins TRBV2 to TRBJ2-2; tentatively, D is TRBD1 (5 bases). Trimming removed 6 bases from V and 5 bases from J, with 13 bases in between. CDR3 length: 14 amino acids. CDR1 is SNHLY and CDR2 is FYNNEI in the germline V gene. CDR3 coding DNA: TGTGCCAGCAGCGGATCAGGGTTTACCGGGGAGCTGTTTTTT. Translation gives CASSGSGFTGELFF.

The table lists this clone with a few counts. The chain employs TRBV7-2 and TRBJ2-4, with 8 bases fitting TRBD1. V lost 6 bases, J lost 5 bases, and 3 bases stayed unmatched. CDR3 size: 13 residues. The V gene's germline CDR1 is SGHTA and CDR2 FQGNSA. The CDR3 nucleotides read TGTGCCAGCAGGGTGACAGGGGAAAACATTCAGTACTTC. It specifies CASRVTGENIQYF.

In its sample, this clone was seen a few times. The genes are TRBV6-5 and TRBJ1-4; 7 bases match TRBD1. The V segment lost 4 bases and the J segment 4 bases; nucleotides outside the gene matches: 9. Germline CDR1 is MNHEY and CDR2 is SVGAGI. The CDR3 length is 16 residues. The CDR3 sequence: CASSSTPGTVNEKLFF. CDR3 sequence (DNA): TGTGCCAGCAGTTCGACCCCTGGGACAGTTAATGAAAAACTGTTTTTT.

This clone was seen a single time. This chain connects TRBV4-1 to TRBJ2-6; no definite D call. V was trimmed by 3 bases and J by 2 bases, leaving 17 bases between them. CDR1 is MGHRA and CDR2 is YSYEKL in the germline V gene. This CDR3 is 18 amino acids long. As DNA, the CDR3 is TGCGCCAGCAGCCAGGATGGCCCCGCGAGAACTGGGGCCAACGTCCTGACTTTC. This encodes CASSQDGPARTGANVLTF.

The V call is TRBV7-3, the J call TRBJ1-1; 7 positions agree with TRBD1. Germline V gene data show CDR1 as SGHTA and CDR2 as FQGTGA. This CDR3 region has 13 residues. V dropped 5 bases and J dropped 3; count of bases not matched to a gene: 3. The CDR3 nucleotides are TGTGCCAGCAGCCTAGACAGGGACACTGAAGCTTTCTTT. Protein sequence: CASSLDRDTEAFF.

Only a few counts were recorded for this clone. The rearrangement joins TRBV7-3 to TRBJ2-1, with D unresolved. Germline CDR1 is SGHTA and CDR2 is FQGTGA. This CDR3 is built from 14 residues. With 2 bases removed from V and 9 bases from J, the gap between germline ends came to 14 bases. CDR3 loop: CASSLDVSHAEQFF. CDR3 sequence (DNA): TGTGCCAGCAGCTTAGACGTTTCGCATGCTGAGCAGTTCTTC.

Written as DNA, the CDR3 is TGTGCCAGCAGCCCGCTACAGGGAGAGACCCAGTACTTC. It codes for CASSPLQGETQYF. The chain uses TRBV5-4 and TRBJ2-5; tentative D call: TRBD1 (6 bases). Germline values: CDR1 SGHNT, CDR2 YYREEE (reference sequence). The CDR3 is 13 amino acids. Trimming took off 4 bases at V and 4 bases at J, with 11 bases between the two ends.

This clone was observed a handful of times. The chain is built from TRBV5-5 and TRBJ1-1, with a weak D call TRBD1 (5 bases). In germline, CDR1 is SGHKS, CDR2 YYEKEE (reference sequence). This CDR3 has 15 amino acids. Trimming stripped 0 bases from V and 11 bases from J, with 20 bases between. CDR3: CASSLGGSRAGGAFF. The CDR3 coding sequence is TGTGCCAGCAGCTTGGGAGGGAGCAGGGCCGGTGGGGCTTTCTTT.

The gene calls are TRBV7-2 and TRBJ2-6; no firm D call. The germline CDR1 and CDR2 sequences are SGHTA and FQGNSA. The length of the CDR3 is 11 residues. V lost 8 bases and J lost 9, with 8 bases in between. The CDR3 loop is CASHRFNVLTF. The CDR3 nucleotides are TGTGCCAGCCACCGTTTCAACGTCCTGACTTTC.

The chain couples TRBV7-2 to TRBJ1-5, with D uncertain. V was clipped by 1 base and J by 2 bases, with 9 bases between them. The CDR3 covers 15 residues. The germline V gene encodes CDR1 SGHTA and CDR2 FQGNSA. The CDR3 DNA reads as TGTGCCAGCAGCTTAGGGCCCCCGGGCAATCAGCCCCAGCATTTT. It specifies CASSLGPPGNQPQHF.

The chain combines TRBV10-1 with TRBJ1-3; unclear D gene. This CDR3 has 15 residues. V was clipped by 2 bases and J by 0 bases, with 8 bases between them. The germline gives CDR1 WNHNN, CDR2 SYGVQD (reference sequence). The CDR3 sequence: CASSEERVSGNTIYF. CDR3 in DNA: TGCGCCAGCAGTGAGGAGAGAGTCTCTGGAAACACCATATATTTT.

V and J are TRBV5-1 and TRBJ1-2, with 10 positions matching TRBD1. The CDR3 length is 14 residues. J lost 8 bases, V lost 4 bases, and 8 bases had no gene match. CDR1 SGHRS and CDR2 YFSETQ come from the germline V gene. This CDR3 is CASSIGTGDGGYTF. Here the CDR3 DNA reads TGCGCCAGCAGCATTGGGACAGGGGACGGCGGCTACACCTTC.

The chain has TRBV5-6 and TRBJ2-7; D is perhaps TRBD1 or TRBD2 (5 bases each). Germline V gives CDR1 SGHDT, CDR2 YYEEEE. The CDR3 is 14 residues long. V was clipped by 4 bases and J by 3 bases, with 14 bases between them. For the CDR3, the DNA is TGTGCCAGCAGCCCGGGACGGACATACTACGAGCAGTACTTC. Protein: CASSPGRTYYEQYF.

This clone has only a few counts. The chain joins TRBV5-1 to TRBJ1-1; possible D gene TRBD1, 6 bases. Trimming pared 4 bases from V and 4 bases from J, leaving 11 bases between. The CDR3 length is 13 residues. Germline-derived CDR1 and CDR2 are SGHRS and YFSETQ. CDR3 region: CASSLQGSTEAFF. CDR3 coding DNA: TGCGCCAGCAGCCTACAGGGATCCACTGAAGCTTTCTTT.

The chain is built from TRBV30 and TRBJ2-6; 11 nucleotides agree with TRBD1. Germline V gene lookup returns CDR1 GTSNPN and CDR2 SVGIG (reference sequence). This CDR3 is 16 amino acids long. V gave up 7 bases and J gave up 4 bases; unmatched junction bases: 9. CDR3 DNA sequence: TGTGCCTCCACCGGACAGGGGGCATCGGGGGCCAACGTCCTGACTTTC. Translated: CASTGQGASGANVLTF.

The chain is built from TRBV4-3 and TRBJ1-2; unclear D gene. Per the germline V gene, CDR1 is LGHNA and CDR2 is YSLEER. Trimming removed 0 bases from V and 5 bases from J, with 13 bases in between. The length of the CDR3 is 15 residues. CDR3 amino acids: CASSQDRSEGYGYTF. CDR3 in DNA: TGCGCCAGCAGCCAAGATAGGTCAGAAGGGTATGGCTACACCTTC.

The chain employs TRBV5-8 and TRBJ2-1; 15 bases align to TRBD2. CDR3 size: 15 residues. With V trimmed by 4 bases and J by 9 bases, 5 bases remained unmatched. CDR1 SGHTS and CDR2 YDEGEE come from the germline V gene. The CDR3 DNA sequence: TGTGCCAGCAGCCTCGGGACTAGCGGGGGGCGTGAGCAGTTCTTC. It yields the protein CASSLGTSGGREQFF.